This entry lists 14 T cell receptor beta chains sequenced from one sample in a study of vaccination effects on CD4 cells after COVID-19. These receptors lack a known antigen. Some clones are missing from TCRdb's copy, which holds only in-frame ones; the method was immunoSEQ multiplex PCR. The sample contains approximately 76,000 clones, 60% to 85% of which appear only once. Antigen-specific CD4+ T cell clonotypes were called by their expansion after viral peptide-pool culture in ViraFEST. The authors isolated CD4+ T cells after less than eleven days of culture. Nucleocapsid antibody tests were negative, and the vaccine recipients had no prior SARS-CoV-2 infection. The sequenced sample was CD4+ T cells from PBMCs cultured with SARS-CoV-2 spike peptides, obtained before COVID-19 vaccination. All receptors derive from a human donor who received a COVID-19 vaccine.

This rearrangement joins TRBV5-1 to TRBJ2-2, with 8 bases lining up with TRBD1. The CDR3 spans 17 residues. Germline CDR1 and CDR2: SGHRS and YFSETQ. Trimming removed 4 bases from V and 1 base from J; junction bases left unmatched: 9. The CDR3 spells CASSPRPGTGNTGELFF. DNA of the CDR3: TGCGCCAGCAGCCCGCGTCCCGGGACAGGGAACACCGGGGAGCTGTTTTTT.

The V and J genes are TRBV2 and TRBJ1-4; D ambiguous. Germline lookup yields CDR1 SNHLY and CDR2 FYNNEI. Trimming removed 5 bases from V and 8 bases from J, with 12 bases in between. The CDR3 spans 13 residues. CDR3 region: CASSSEAGEKLFF. The CDR3 DNA reads as TGTGCCAGCAGTAGTGAAGCCGGGGAAAAACTGTTTTTT.

This clone was detected only a few times. The chain is built from TRBV7-2 and TRBJ2-6; D might be TRBD2 (5 bases). This CDR3 has 16 amino acids. Between the trimmed V and J ends, which lost 4 bases and 2 bases, there was a span of 12 bases. The germline V gene has CDR1 SGHTA and CDR2 FQGNSA. In DNA, the CDR3 is TGTGCCAGCAGCTCCTTCGGGGTAGCTGGGGCCAACGTCCTGACTTTC. It specifies CASSSFGVAGANVLTF.

The chain is built from TRBV28 and TRBJ1-2; no reliable D call. Trimming shortened V by 2 bases and J by 4 bases, and 11 bases separated the two germline ends. The CDR3 is 14 amino acids. CDR1 is MDHEN, CDR2 SYDVKM, per germline. This CDR3 reads CASSLMAAPYGYTF. For the CDR3, the DNA is TGTGCCAGCAGTTTAATGGCAGCCCCCTATGGCTACACCTTC.

The chain is built from TRBV6-5 and TRBJ2-5, with D perhaps matching TRBD2 (5 bases). This CDR3 is built from 13 residues. V dropped 8 bases and J dropped 4 bases, with 14 bases sitting between them. CDR1 is MNHEY, CDR2 SVGAGI, per germline. The CDR3 sequence is CASSREVRETQYF. The DNA for the CDR3 is TGTGCCAGCTCCCGGGAAGTGAGAGAGACCCAGTACTTC.

The CDR3 spells CASSLGTMITDTQYF. DNA for the CDR3: TGCGCCAGCAGCTTGGGGACCATGATCACAGATACGCAGTATTTT. The rearrangement links TRBV5-1 to TRBJ2-3; D is undetermined. In germline, CDR1 is SGHRS, CDR2 YFSETQ. V was cut by 0 bases and J by 2 bases, with 10 bases left in between. CDR3 length: 15 residues. Full variable domain (outside the CDR3, taken from reference TRBV5-1 and TRBJ2-3): KAGVTQTPRYLIKTRGQQVTLSCSPISGHRSVSWYQQTPGQGLQFLFEYFSETQRNKGNFPGRFSGRQFSNSRSEMNVSTLELGDSALYLCASSLGTMITDTQYFGPGTRLTVL.

This clone was detected once. The chain joins TRBV18 to TRBJ1-6; unclear D gene. The CDR3 covers 15 residues. V shed 4 bases and J shed 5 bases, with 12 bases lying between them. In germline, CDR1 is KGHSH, CDR2 LQKENI. In DNA form, the CDR3 reads TGTGCCAGCTCACTCTCGGGGTCGGATAATTCACCCCTCCACTTT. Translated: CASSLSGSDNSPLHF. The full variable domain, in which reference TRBV18 and TRBJ1-6 provide the parts outside the CDR3, is NAGVMQNPRHLVRRRGQEARLRCSPMKGHSHVYWYRQLPEEGLKFMVYLQKENIIDESGMPKERFSAEFPKEGPSILRIQQVVRGDSAAYFCASSLSGSDNSPLHFGNGTRLTVT.

The chain combines TRBV11-1 with TRBJ2-2; D is unclear. V lost 5 bases and J lost 7, with 14 bases in between. There are 14 residues in the CDR3. Germline CDR1 and CDR2: SGHAT and FQDESV (reference sequence). The CDR3 DNA sequence: TGTGCCAGCAGCCCCCGGTGGCAAAGCGGGGAGCTGTTTTTT. This sequence encodes CASSPRWQSGELFF.

This clone was seen a few times. The rearrangement joins TRBV2 to TRBJ1-5; tentatively, D is TRBD1 (6 bases). CDR3 size: 14 residues. V lost 6 bases and J 1 base, leaving 10 bases between the germline ends. Germline-derived CDR1 and CDR2 are SNHLY and FYNNEI. The CDR3 is CASSRDRSNQPQHF. In DNA, the CDR3 is TGTGCCAGCAGCCGTGACAGGAGCAATCAGCCCCAGCATTTT.

This chain joins TRBV5-6 and TRBJ1-4; D perhaps matches TRBD1 (6 bases). Between the trimmed V and J ends, which lost 4 bases and 3 bases, there was a span of 13 bases. This CDR3 is built from 15 residues. The germline V gene encodes CDR1 SGHDT and CDR2 YYEEEE. In DNA, the CDR3 is TGTGCCAGCAGCCTAACAGGGTTGGCTAATGAAAAACTGTTTTTT. This gives the protein CASSLTGLANEKLFF.

This chain uses TRBV5-1 with TRBJ2-1, with TRBD1 as a possible D gene (6 bases). The CDR3 loop spans 14 amino acids. Trimming removed 0 bases at V and 9 bases at J, with 13 bases between. The germline V gene has CDR1 SGHRS and CDR2 YFSETQ. The CDR3 DNA reads TGCGCCAGCAGCTTGGCAGGGGATGAGGTTGAGCAGTTCTTC. It yields the protein CASSLAGDEVEQFF.

This CDR3 is CASRTFEALHF. CDR3 in DNA: TGTGCCAGCAGGACCTTTGAGGCCCTCCACTTT. The rearrangement joins TRBV6-5 to TRBJ1-6; D gene unclear. CDR1 and CDR2 from the germline V gene are MNHEY and SVGAGI. The CDR3 loop spans 11 amino acids. Between the trimmed V and J ends, which lost 6 bases and 14 bases, there was a span of 11 bases.

The rearrangement joins TRBV5-5 to TRBJ2-7; D tentatively fits TRBD1 or TRBD2 (5 bases each). Trimming left V 3 bases short and J 7 bases short, with 17 bases between. This CDR3 region has 14 residues. Germline V gene data show CDR1 as SGHKS and CDR2 as YYEKEE (reference sequence). Here the CDR3 reads CASSSGTITGEQYV. The DNA for the CDR3 is TGTGCCAGCAGCTCCGGGACGATAACGGGTGAGCAGTACGTC.

The V call is TRBV18, the J call TRBJ2-1; 8 bases line up with TRBD1. Germline values: CDR1 KGHSH, CDR2 LQKENI. V dropped 3 bases and J dropped 4; count of bases not matched to a gene: 11. CDR3 length equals 17 residues. CDR3 in amino acids: CASSPPAGTGLYNEQFF. In nucleotides, the CDR3 is TGTGCCAGCTCACCTCCCGCCGGGACAGGCCTTTACAATGAGCAGTTCTTC.